The clone carrying this T cell receptor (beta chain) was detected many times. The source of the sample is a study of spatial heterogeneity in lung cancer. Study as a whole: Raw-read counts averaged over ten per unique TCR and UMI combination.

Described time point: sample taken at primary tumor resection. The study sequenced unsorted whole RNA from tumor, nontumor lung or frozen PBMC. TCRdb used MiXCR to reprocess the 5' RACE reads, holding one entry per CDR3 protein. Of tens of thousands of distinct CDR3 sequences listed, around 7% were seen once; the top ten hold about 3.1%. The receptor comes from a female donor with early-stage non-small cell lung cancer. The sample consisted of PBMCs, taken at surgery.

CDR3 nucleotides: TGTGCCAGCAAAAAGGGGCGCGCAGGCACAGATACGCAGTATTTT. Protein: CASKKGRAGTDTQYF. This chain links TRBV9 with TRBJ2-3, with D perhaps matching TRBD1 (5 bases). The V gene lost 6 bases and the J gene lost 1 base, with 15 bases spanning the gap. CDR3 length: 15 residues. Per the germline V gene, CDR1 is SGDLS and CDR2 is YYNGEE.